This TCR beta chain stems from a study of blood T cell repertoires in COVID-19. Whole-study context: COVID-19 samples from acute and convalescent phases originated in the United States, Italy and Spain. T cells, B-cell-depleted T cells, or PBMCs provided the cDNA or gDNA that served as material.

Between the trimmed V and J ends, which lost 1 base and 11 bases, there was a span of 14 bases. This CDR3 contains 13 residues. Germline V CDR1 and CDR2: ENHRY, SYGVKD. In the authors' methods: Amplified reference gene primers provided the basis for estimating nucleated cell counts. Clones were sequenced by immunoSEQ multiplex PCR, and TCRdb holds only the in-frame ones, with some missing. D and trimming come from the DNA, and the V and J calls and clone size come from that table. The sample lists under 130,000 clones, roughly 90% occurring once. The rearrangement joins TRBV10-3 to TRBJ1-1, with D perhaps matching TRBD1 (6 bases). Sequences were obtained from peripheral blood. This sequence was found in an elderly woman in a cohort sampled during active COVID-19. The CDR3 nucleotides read TGTGCCATCAGTGAGTACAGGGAAGTTGGGGCTTTCTTT. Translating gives CAISEYREVGAFF.